This T cell receptor beta chain was profiled in a study of T cells in localized non-small cell lung cancer (dated by TCRdb to 2018 to 2021). For context, the study as a whole: The study examined T cell repertoires in a few hundred patients with early-stage NSCLC and compared tumors with uninvolved tumor-adjacent lungs. The cohort consisted of 236 treatment-naive NSCLC patients whose localized lung tumors had been resected. Of the NSCLC patients, about 130 were male and roughly 110 were female, and the mean age was about 69 years.

Measured from the cysteine to the phenylalanine, the CDR3 is 14 residues long. The kept DNA is CDR3 alone, 42 bases in frame from the first base. V ends up 6 bases short and J 10 bases short, with an unmatched junction base count of 8. CDR1 and CDR2, looked up from the germline V gene, are SGHTA and FQGNSA. At diagnosis, peripheral blood, uninvolved tumor-adjacent lung and tumor were collected and stored as a combination of fresh-frozen and FFPE material. For TCR repertoire profiling, the blood samples were analyzed as peripheral blood mononuclear cells. General study outcomes and caveats: A median of around 57 of the top 100 tumor clones were detected in paired uninvolved adjacent lung, and 28 of these tumor clones were also found among the top 100 clones of the paired uninvolved adjacent lung. Uninvolved tumor-adjacent lung showed the highest T cell clonality, higher than tumor, which suggests more focused antigenic responses in the adjacent lung. Because the study design was exploratory, TCR variables were selected using unadjusted p-values without false-discovery rate correction. Higher blood T cell density associated with longer overall survival, while higher adjacent-lung clonality associated with shorter survival. Because multi-region tumor sequencing was not done, intratumor heterogeneity could not be ruled out.

The immunoSEQ Assay was used to sequence TCR beta CDR3 regions from DNA. As for the original processing: To compute T cell density, TCR beta template counts were normalized to usable DNA, which was estimated by amplifying housekeeping genes. Richness was estimated using the preseqR package, with extrapolation to 400,000 templates for PBMC samples and to 120,000 templates for tissue samples. Clonality was taken to be one minus Pielou's evenness. To identify tissue-enriched TCRs, differential abundance testing was run on productive amino-acid clonotypes with a minimum total count of 5 and an alpha of 0.1. The Jaccard Index and the Morisita Overlap Index were used to measure repertoire overlap between compartments. GLIPH grouped TCR beta CDR3s together with public tetramer-defined viral CDR3s, and a viral motif had to include at least three viral sequences and show V-gene enrichment. TCRdb provides this immuneACCESS table in a form limited to in-frame rearrangements. Some clones are lacking; in checked studies, under half of them reflect an unresolved V gene, and why the rest are absent is not known. The V and J calls and clone size come from that table; D and trimming were worked out from the DNA. The sample records about 54,000 clones, approximately 80% of which are singletons. Of the sample, 15% to 20% falls within the top ten clones.

Regarding this clone: The target of this receptor is not known. No much larger clone is present one base from it, and per-base qualities are unavailable.

This TCR came from a female donor older than 55 with stage II squamous cell lung carcinoma. The rearranged chain carries TRBV7-2 and TRBJ1-6, with 8 middle bases fitting TRBD1. Sequenced material: peripheral blood, taken before any cancer treatment. The CDR3 corresponds to CASSNRDRRSPLHF. The sequenced DNA: TGTGCCAGCAGTAACCGGGACAGGAGGTCACCCCTCCACTTT. When the CDR3 is completed using the reference TRBV7-2 and TRBJ1-6 genes on either side, the full variable domain is GAGVSQSPSNKVTEKGKDVELRCDPISGHTALYWYRQSLGQGLEFLIYFQGNSAPDKSGLPSDRFSAERTGGSVSTLTIQRTQQEDSAVYLCASSNRDRRSPLHFGNGTRLTVT.